A selection of T cell receptor beta chains follows, all from one sample in a study of naive and memory T cell subsets. A single record per CDR3 protein comes from TCRdb applying MiXCR to the UMI-ligation and nested PCR reads. The profile covers more than 20,000 distinct CDR3 sequences, with roughly 5.2% appearing a single time and 7% to 8% taken by the ten largest. Sequences were obtained from blood. All receptors come from an adult in good health. Both conserved end residues are part of each CDR3. D genes are given only for firm matches. Not every row has a clone size; where given, it reads once, few, many or a size class.

>.|.|TRBJ2-7|TRBV19
TGTGCCAGTAAGGAGGGGCCATCACCCTCCTACGAGCAGTACTTC
CASKEGPSPSYEQYF
>many|TRBD1|TRBJ2-1|TRBV7-2
TGTGCCAGCAGCTGGGACAGGGGACTGATGGAGCAGTTCTTC
CASSWDRGLMEQFF
>many|TRBD2|TRBJ2-3|TRBV5-1
TGCGCCAGCAGCTTGGCCGGCCTAGCGGGAAGCACAGATACGCAGTATTTT
CASSLAGLAGSTDTQYF
>many|TRBD2|TRBJ2-3|TRBV12-3/TRBV12-4
TGTGCCAGCAGTGAGGGACTAGCGTATTCTACGCAGTATTTT
CASSEGLAYSTQYF
>many|.|TRBJ1-2|TRBV10-3
TGTGCCACGACAGCTAACTATGGCTACACCTTC
CATTANYGYTF
>many|.|TRBJ2-3|TRBV7-3
TGTGCCAGCAGCTTCGGGGCAGATACGCAGTATTTT
CASSFGADTQYF
>.|TRBD2|TRBJ2-1|TRBV11-3
TGTGCCAGCAGCTTATCCAGCGGGAGTGCCTATGAGCAGTTCTTC
CASSLSSGSAYEQFF
>many|TRBD1|TRBJ2-7|TRBV7-9
TGTGCCAGCAGCGACAGGGGATACTACGAGCAGTACTTC
CASSDRGYYEQYF
>.|TRBD1|TRBJ1-6|TRBV7-8
TGTGCCAGCAGCTTAAGACAGGGCTTTAATTCACCCCTCCACTTT
CASSLRQGFNSPLHF
>many|.|TRBJ2-1|TRBV6-2/TRBV6-3
TGTGCCAGCGAGAGAGTAGCGTCCAATGAGCAGTTCTTC
CASERVASNEQFF
>many|TRBD1|TRBJ2-7|TRBV6-6
TGTGCCAGCAGTTATGGGACAGGGGGCTCCTACGAGCAGTACTTC
CASSYGTGGSYEQYF
>many|.|TRBJ2-1|TRBV24-1
TGTGCCACCAGTGATAAGGCAGGTAGCAATGAGCAGTTCTTC
CATSDKAGSNEQFF
>few|TRBD2|TRBJ2-1|TRBV6-2/TRBV6-3
TGTGCCAGCAGTTACCCGAGACTAGCGGAGGGGGTATGGAATGAGCAGTTCTTC
CASSYPRLAEGVWNEQFF
>many|.|TRBJ2-7|TRBV27
TGTGCCAGCAGTTTGGGGCGGGACTCTAGTACCTACGAGCAGTACTTC
CASSLGRDSSTYEQYF
>many|TRBD2|TRBJ2-1|TRBV2
TGTGCCAGCAGTGCTCGACTAGCCCTCTACAATGAGCAGTTCTTC
CASSARLALYNEQFF
>many|.|TRBJ1-2|TRBV4-3
TGCGCCAGCAGCCAGGGGGAGGAACGGGGAGGCTATGGCTACACCTTC
CASSQGEERGGYGYTF
>many|.|TRBJ1-6|TRBV7-9
TGTGCCAGCAGCTTCCGAGAAAATTCACCCCTCCACTTT
CASSFRENSPLHF
>many|.|TRBJ1-5|TRBV6-5
TGTGCCACCTCACCGTCGTCTAGGGTACGCGGTCAGCCCCAGCATTTT
CATSPSSRVRGQPQHF
>many|.|TRBJ2-1|TRBV11-2
TGTGCCAGCAGCTTATCCTCTGTCTACAATGAGCAGTTCTTC
CASSLSSVYNEQFF
>many|.|TRBJ1-2|TRBV6-6
TGTGCCAGCAGCACCCTCGGGGGAGATCATGGCTACACCTTC
CASSTLGGDHGYTF
>many|.|TRBJ2-4|TRBV19
TGTGCCAGTAGTATTCCGGGTGGCGTCGTCATTCAGTACTTC
CASSIPGGVVIQYF
>many|TRBD2|TRBJ2-1|TRBV5-4
TGTGCCAGCAGCTTGGACGGGACTAGAGGATATGAGCAGTTCTTC
CASSLDGTRGYEQFF
>many|TRBD1|TRBJ1-1|TRBV18
TGTGCCAGCTCACCATCCGGACAGGCGGTCACTGAAGCTTTCTTT
CASSPSGQAVTEAFF
>many|.|TRBJ2-1|TRBV7-6
TGTGCCAGCAGCTTAGCGCCATCACATGAGCAGTTCTTC
CASSLAPSHEQFF
>many|.|TRBJ2-1|TRBV7-9
TGTGCCAGCAGCTTTGAAATCAAGCCGTACAATGAGCAGTTCTTC
CASSFEIKPYNEQFF
>many|.|TRBJ1-1|TRBV4-1
TGCGCCAGCAGCCAAGGAATGAACACTGAAGCTTTCTTT
CASSQGMNTEAFF
>few|.|TRBJ2-5|TRBV14
TGTGCCAGCAGCCAAGATTGGATGACAGGACGACAAGAGACCCAGTACTTC
CASSQDWMTGRQETQYF
>.|.|TRBJ1-2|TRBV7-2
TGTGCCAGCAGCTTAGATTTGGTTTCCGGCTACACCTTC
CASSLDLVSGYTF
>many|.|TRBJ1-2|TRBV28
TGTGCCAGCAGGCTACAGGGACCCTATGGCTACACCTTC
CASRLQGPYGYTF
>many|TRBD1|TRBJ2-7|TRBV20-1
TGCAGTGCTCTGAATCCCGGGACAGGGAGCTACGAGCAGTACTTC
CSALNPGTGSYEQYF
>medium-sized|.|TRBJ1-6|TRBV13
TGTGCCAGCAGCTTGACAGGTTTTGACGATTCCCTCCACTTT
CASSLTGFDDSLHF
>many|TRBD2|TRBJ2-7|TRBV6-2/TRBV6-3
TGTGCCAGCAGTTACTGGCGCGGGAGCTCCTACGAGCAGTACTTC
CASSYWRGSSYEQYF
>few|.|TRBJ1-4|TRBV7-8
TGTGCCAGCAGCTTAGGGGGGAAACTGTTTTTT
CASSLGGKLFF
>few|TRBD1|TRBJ1-2|TRBV28
TGTGCCAGCAGCCCCAAGGGGGCTGGCGACACCTTC
CASSPKGAGDTF
>.|.|TRBJ2-2|TRBV29-1
TGCAGCGTTCCTCCTAGCCTGTTAGGAACCGGGGAGCTGTTTTTT
CSVPPSLLGTGELFF